This T cell receptor beta chain came from a study of T cell repertoires in cytomegalovirus infection. Whole-study context: The authors relied on CMV epitopes, both recently identified HLA-C-restricted and well-studied HLA-B-restricted. Public signatures in TCR beta pointed to CMV infection and matching HLA type.

Study outcomes and limitations: Ex vivo, HLA-C-restricted CMV-specific TCR beta clonotypes prevailed over the rest of the response. Cumulative frequency of public TCR beta families picked out carriers of CMV plus the relevant HLA.

Ten or more counts support this clonotype. Antigen unknown. TCRdb called the reads again in MiXCR, with one record for every CDR3 protein. The sample holds fewer than 900,000 distinct CDR3 sequences, roughly 28% seen once. The TCR sequence derives from a human donor in good health (CMV status not recorded). Some clones in this sample may be carry-over from other donors' samples. This sample comprised cultured CD8+ T cells from PBMCs, obtained from culture after CMV antigen stimulation.

Here the CDR3 reads CASSLRQGLYNEQFF. For the CDR3, the DNA is TGTGCCAGCAGCTTGAGGCAGGGCCTGTACAATGAGCAGTTCTTC. This chain connects TRBV7-8 to TRBJ2-1, with TRBD1 as a possible D gene (5 bases). Germline CDR1 SGHVS, CDR2 FQNEAQ. V was pared by 3 bases and J by 4 bases, with 13 bases between. This CDR3 comprises 15 residues.